This T cell receptor (beta chain) was profiled in a study of CXCR3-negative and CXCR3-positive naive CD8 T cells. Overall study context: Each library gave roughly 1.4 +/- 0.3 million of approximately 150 million TRB reads.

The length of the CDR3 is 14 residues. From germline, CDR1 is MNHEY and CDR2 SVGAGI. 5' RACE that incorporated UMI labels was used to prepare the TRB cDNA libraries. TCRdb reprocessed the 5' RACE reads and stores each CDR3 protein as one record, lacking DNA. The listing contains over 50,000 distinct CDR3 sequences. Those CD8+ T cells considered naive were CD45RO-CCR7+CD27+CD95-. A note on this clonotype: What it binds is not known.

Whole-study results and caveats: CXCR3-expressing naive cells carried TRB CDR3s more hydrophobic than those of CXCR3-negative naive cells. No difference in surface CD5 was seen between naive subsets, and TCR strength was inferred from TRB CDR3 properties. Memory cells differed in TRBV-TRBJ usage, but naive CXCR3-negative and CXCR3-positive cells had similar usage.

V usage is TRBV6-5 and J usage is TRBJ2-1. This TCR was sampled from a human donor in good health. Some clones in this sample may be carry-over from other donors' samples. Sequenced sample: naive CXCR3+ CD8+ T cells from blood. As to subset: CD45RO-CCR7+CD27+CD95- naive CD8+ T cells expressing CXCR3 (TNR3+). CDR3 protein: CASSPQGLHNEQFF.